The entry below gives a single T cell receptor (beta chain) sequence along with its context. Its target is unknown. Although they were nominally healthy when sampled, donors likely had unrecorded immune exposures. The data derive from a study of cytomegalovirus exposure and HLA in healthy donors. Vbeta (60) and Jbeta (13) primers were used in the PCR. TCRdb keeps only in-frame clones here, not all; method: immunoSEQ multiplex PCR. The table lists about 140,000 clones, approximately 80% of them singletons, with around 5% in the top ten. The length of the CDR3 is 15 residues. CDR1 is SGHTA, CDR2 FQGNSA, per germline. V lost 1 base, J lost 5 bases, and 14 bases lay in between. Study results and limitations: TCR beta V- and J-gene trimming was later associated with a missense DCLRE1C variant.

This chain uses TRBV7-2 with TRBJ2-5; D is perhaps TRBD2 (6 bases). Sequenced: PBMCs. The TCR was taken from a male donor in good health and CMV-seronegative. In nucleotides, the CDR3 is TGTGCCAGCAGCTTAGTGGCAGGCCGGGGGGAGACCCAGTACTTC. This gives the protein CASSLVAGRGETQYF.